This TCR beta chain was retrieved from a study of shared clonotypes between healthy human individuals (dated by TCRdb to 2018 to 2020). Study-level background: Two women and three men aged 18 to 49 years were included in the cohort. For each donor, three plates each were used for CD4 naive and CD4 memory, two plates were used for CD8 naive, and one plate was used for CD8 memory. To increase sequencing depth and limit assay-specific biases, different laboratories used diverse techniques to prepare libraries and sequence TCR repertoires. Between about 0.85 and 8.9 billion PBMCs per donor were obtained by leukapheresis. To estimate repertoire size and how much clonotypes are shared between individuals, the study performed deep sequencing of blood TCR repertoires from roughly five healthy adults. Beyond this particular receptor, the publication reports: Pairwise subsampling led to the expectation that sequencing depth would affect the degree of clonotype sharing among donors. Even with the large sequencing depth, rarefaction of the sorted-subset datasets indicated that sequencing was incomplete. Naive subsets generally had larger estimated clonotype richness than memory subsets. Compared with non-shared clonotypes, the clonotypes found in all four sorted-subset donors had higher generation probabilities. The genetic and exposure-history diversity represented was limited by the small number of donors. Sampling was restricted to blood, and TCR repertoires in tissue are likely to differ from TCR repertoires in blood. Sharing across a few donors was observed for about 5% of naive CD4, 3% to 3.5% of naive CD8, 2.3% of memory CD4, and roughly 0.4% of memory CD8 clonotypes.

CD8 naive samples consisted of CD45RO-negative cells that were positively selected for CCR7, yielding a CD45RA+CCR7+ population without TemRA cells. The donors were healthy, HIV-negative adults who had no recently reported acute infections or vaccinations. All donors were Caucasian adults living in Nashville, Tennessee, USA. Blood was obtained by leukapheresis, after which PBMCs were separated by Ficoll-Histopaque density gradient centrifugation and cryopreserved in liquid nitrogen vapor phase. Analytical flow cytometry was used to check the purity and quantity of each magnetically sorted T cell population. Each sorted fraction had its genomic DNA isolated and then quantified by UV absorbance on a Nanodrop 2000c. Unmatched junction bases come to 7, with V trimmed by 4 bases and J by 4 bases. The CDR1 and CDR2 encoded by the germline V gene are SGHRS and YFSETQ. The CDR3, cysteine through phenylalanine, is 14 amino acids long. Of all the DNA, just the CDR3 is kept, 42 bases in frame from base 1.

This clone has just one count. Its antigen specificity is not known. No clone much larger than this one lies a single base away; base qualities are absent. TCR CDR3 regions were amplified from genomic DNA by multiplex PCR using the deep immunoSEQ assay. Extracted genomic DNA from each cell subset was spread evenly across all wells of several immunoSEQ 96-well plates, with each plate serving as a replicate. For sorted subsets, approximately 200 ng of genomic DNA, equivalent to roughly 30,000 T cell genomes, went into each replicate PCR. Purified libraries were measured with a Qubit 3.0 fluorometer, size-checked on a Bioanalyzer 2100, and measured again with the KAPA Library Quantification kit. Every immunoSEQ 96-well plate was sequenced on a dedicated single-read 150-cycle Illumina NextSeq 550 flow cell. As for how the authors treated the data: The immunoSEQ output contained only junctional sequences without quality scores, so filtering could not match that applied to full-length reads. To assign V/J genes and CDR3, sequences were annotated against IMGT germline references using PyIR, a Python wrapper for IgBLAST v1.9. Reads were filtered out if the reads had weak V/J assignments (E-value above 1e-6), no CDR3, stop codons, out-of-frame junctions, or ambiguous translated residues. A V3J clonotype was defined by an identical inferred V gene, J gene, and CDR3 amino acid sequence. To compute the percentage overlap between repertoires, the number of shared unique clonotypes was divided by the size of the smaller repertoire. RTK rarefaction, the Chao1 estimator, and Recon v2.1 estimates of unobserved clonotypes were used to assess repertoire richness. OLGA was used to compute generation probabilities for all TCRbeta clonotypes that the gDNA method yielded from a handful of donors. This is the immuneACCESS table as TCRdb keeps it, with only in-frame sequences that have V and J called. A part of the clones is gone; compared with another copy, unresolved V genes explain less than half, and the rest is unexplained. Clone size and V and J calls were adopted from that table, with D and trimming inferred from the DNA. For this sample there are around 2,000,000 clones; about 95% appear just once. The ten largest make up approximately 1% of the sample.

This sequence was found in a man in his late teens or twenties in good health. The chain is assembled from TRBV5-1 and TRBJ2-5; the central 7 bases match TRBD1. Sequenced material: naive CD8+ T cells sorted from blood. Explained via the paper, the cell subset or site label denotes: CD45RA+CCR7+. The DNA reads TGCGCCAGCAGCCAACAGGGGTTCCCAGAGACCCAGTACTTC. The resulting protein is CASSQQGFPETQYF.